These 28 T cell receptor beta chains originate from one sample sequenced in a study of blood T cells in healthy people across ages. With a J-beta primer mix and a sample-barcoded 5' primer, a second PCR ran 7 to 11 cycles. In TCRdb, the 5' RACE reads were re-called with MiXCR into one record per CDR3 protein. The sample records almost 1 million distinct CDR3 sequences, about 51% being singletons. The sample consisted of blood. All receptors come from a woman aged 60-75 years in good health.

This clonotype has more than one count but fewer than ten. The chain links TRBV6-5 to TRBJ2-5; 9 positions agree with TRBD1. The J call is doubtful: the DNA matches TRBJ2-7 better. Germline loops: CDR1 MNHEY, CDR2 SVGAGI. The CDR3 sequence is 15 residues long. The chain's CDR3 is CASSSRGQGWYEQYF. CDR3 bases: TGTGCCAGCAGTTCCCGAGGACAGGGGTGGTACGAGCAGTACTTC.

This clonotype was recorded a few times. The rearrangement joins TRBV5-1 to TRBJ1-2, with 9 bases that match TRBD1. This CDR3 comprises 16 residues. J lost 10 bases, V lost 3 bases, and 16 bases had no gene match. The V gene's germline CDR1 is SGHRS and CDR2 YFSETQ. CDR3 sequence reads: CASSWRERPGQGDYTF. In nucleotides, the CDR3 is TGCGCCAGCAGCTGGAGAGAGCGGCCGGGACAGGGAGACTACACCTTC.

There are a few counts of this clonotype. J is TRBJ2-1 and V is TRBV29-1, with 8 bases matching TRBD2. V was clipped by 1 base and J by 2 bases; unmatched bases: 4. CDR1 and CDR2 (germline): SQVTM, ANQGSEA. This CDR3 comprises 15 residues. DNA for the CDR3: TGCAGCGTTGAAGGCCCGGGAGGGCCCTACAATGAGCAGTTCTTC. Translating it yields CSVEGPGGPYNEQFF.

The chain couples TRBV7-3 to TRBJ2-1; 10 bases match TRBD1. With 2 bases clipped from V and 6 bases from J, the junction kept 7 bases outside the gene matches. Per the germline V gene, CDR1 is SGHTA and CDR2 is FQGTGA. CDR3 size: 16 residues. The CDR3 DNA reads TGTGCCAGCAGCTTATTCTGGACAGGGGGTAGCAATGAGCAGTTCTTC. Translating it yields CASSLFWTGGSNEQFF. The full variable domain, its missing parts supplied by reference TRBV7-3 and TRBJ2-1, is GAGVSQTPSNKVTEKGKYVELRCDPISGHTALYWYRQSLGQGPEFLIYFQGTGAADDSGLPNDRFFAVRPEGSVSTLKIQRTERGDSAVYLCASSLFWTGGSNEQFFGPGTRLTVL.

This clonotype was counted many times. This sequence joins TRBV29-1 and TRBJ2-7, with D possibly matching TRBD1 (6 bases). The V gene lost 1 base and the J gene lost 4 bases, with 14 bases spanning the gap. Germline loops: CDR1 SQVTM, CDR2 ANQGSEA. The CDR3 consists of 14 residues. CDR3 in DNA: TGCAGCGTTGAAGCTGGCACAGGGACATACGAGCAGTACTTC. This codes for CSVEAGTGTYEQYF.

This chain connects TRBV2 to TRBJ2-3, with TRBD2 matching over 12 bases. This CDR3 spans 15 amino acids. The V gene's germline CDR1 is SNHLY and CDR2 FYNNEI. The ends lost 8 bases at V and 6 bases at J; junction bases unmatched: 9. In nucleotides, the CDR3 is TGTGCCAGCCGTTGGACTAGCGGGATTGCGGATACGCAGTATTTT. Amino acids: CASRWTSGIADTQYF.

The chain employs TRBV30 and TRBJ1-1, with 7 bases fitting TRBD1. With V trimmed by 8 bases and J by 8 bases, 8 bases remained unmatched. Germline CDR1 is GTSNPN and CDR2 is SVGIG (reference sequence). The CDR3 spans 11 residues. As DNA, the CDR3 is TGTGCCGGAATCAGGGGGGAAGAAGCTTTCTTT. Its protein is CAGIRGEEAFF.

J is TRBJ2-5 and V is TRBV20-1, with D unclear. V dropped 4 bases and J dropped 5 bases, with 14 bases sitting between them. The CDR3 totals 13 residues. Per the germline V gene, CDR1 is DFQATT and CDR2 is SNEGSKA (reference sequence). As DNA, the CDR3 is TGCAGTGCTAATGGGTTCGGTCGGGAGACCCAGTACTTC. Translated, it gives CSANGFGRETQYF.

The sample holds a few counts of this clonotype. V usage is TRBV12-3 or TRBV12-4 and J usage is TRBJ2-3; 12 bases match TRBD2. J gave up 6 bases and V 6 bases, and 7 bases lay outside the gene matches. The CDR3 spans 15 residues. In DNA form, the CDR3 reads TGTGCCAGCAGATATCTAGCGGGAGGGACCGATACGCAGTATTTT. It is translated as CASRYLAGGTDTQYF.

The V call is TRBV7-2, the J call TRBJ2-3, with TRBD2 matching over 10 bases. J gave up 4 bases and V 1 base, and 5 bases lay outside the gene matches. The CDR3 spans 16 residues. Germline CDR1 and CDR2: SGHTA and FQGNSA. DNA of the CDR3: TGTGCCAGCAGCTTAGTAGCGGGAGGCCCGGCAGATACGCAGTATTTT. Translating gives CASSLVAGGPADTQYF.

The CDR3 here is CASSAGGVGQETQYF. The CDR3 coding sequence is TGTGCCAGCAGCGCGGGGGGCGTGGGCCAAGAGACCCAGTACTTC. The rearrangement links TRBV9 to TRBJ2-5, with a possible D match to TRBD2 (7 bases). V was cut by 3 bases and J by 1 base, with 13 bases left in between. Germline loops: CDR1 SGDLS, CDR2 YYNGEE. The length of the CDR3 is 15 residues.

The chain couples TRBV28 to TRBJ1-2; D unclear. The CDR3 spans 13 residues. Trimming removed 5 bases at V and 6 bases at J, with 13 bases between. CDR1 and CDR2 (germline): MDHEN, SYDVKM. CDR3 in DNA: TGTGCCAGCAGTCCCACCAGTCGAGATGGCTACACCTTC. Protein: CASSPTSRDGYTF.

In this sample, this clonotype turned up a few times. The CDR3 loop is CASSLLAGVHEQYF. CDR3 bases: TGTGCCAGCAGCCTACTAGCGGGAGTCCACGAGCAGTACTTC. The rearrangement uses TRBV12-3 or TRBV12-4 and TRBJ2-7; 11 nucleotides align to TRBD2. Trimming cost V 6 bases and J 5 bases; bases outside gene matches: 6. This CDR3 region has 14 residues.

This chain connects TRBV2 to TRBJ1-4, with D unresolved. CDR3 size: 14 residues. The ends were cut back, 4 bases at V and 5 bases at J, with 11 bases in the middle. Germline values: CDR1 SNHLY, CDR2 FYNNEI. The CDR3 reads CASSVKRTNEKLFF. In DNA, the CDR3 is TGTGCCAGCAGTGTTAAAAGGACGAATGAAAAACTGTTTTTT.

To note about this clonotype: One end of the junction is discordant with germline, which a read error may explain. The rearrangement uses TRBV3-1 and TRBJ2-1, with D unresolved. The CDR3 length is 11 residues. Per the germline V gene, CDR1 is LGHDT and CDR2 is YNNKEL (reference sequence). The CDR3 is CASGQINEQFF. CDR3 nucleotides: TGTGCCAGCGGCCAGATCAATGAGCAGTTCTTC.

A few counts support this clonotype. The chain uses TRBV12-3 or TRBV12-4 and TRBJ2-6, with D perhaps TRBD2 (5 bases). This CDR3 has 16 residues. Trimming shortened V by 6 bases and J by 0 bases, and 12 bases separated the two germline ends. In DNA form, the CDR3 reads TGTGCCAGCAGCCCCGGACTCGCCTCTGGGGCCAACGTCCTGACTTTC. Protein sequence: CASSPGLASGANVLTF.

The chain recombines TRBV24-1 with TRBJ2-5; 10 bases map to TRBD2. The germline gives CDR1 KGHDR, CDR2 SFDVKD. The CDR3 covers 13 residues. V shed 6 bases and J 5 bases; nucleotides not matched to a gene: 2. CDR3 region: CATSSGRAETQYF. The CDR3 DNA reads as TGTGCCACCAGTAGCGGGAGGGCGGAGACCCAGTACTTC.

With respect to this clonotype: One junction end disagrees with the germline gene, perhaps due to a read error. V and J are TRBV28 and TRBJ2-3, with D tentatively TRBD1 or TRBD2 (7 bases each). Germline lookup yields CDR1 MDHEN and CDR2 SYDVKM. This CDR3 is built from 14 residues. CDR3 nucleotides: TGTGCCAGCAGTTTACAGGGGGGGGCAGATACGCTGTATTTT. It translates to CASSLQGGADTLYF.

The V gene is TRBV7-9, the J gene TRBJ2-3; TRBD1 is a possible D gene (5 bases). The V end lost 5 bases, the J end lost 0 bases, and 12 bases lay between the germline ends. In germline, CDR1 is SEHNR, CDR2 FQNEAQ (reference sequence). The CDR3 sequence is 15 residues long. CDR3 in DNA: TGTGCCAGCAGCGACAGCGAGGCGAGCACAGATACGCAGTATTTT. This codes for CASSDSEASTDTQYF.

This clonotype was seen just once. This chain links TRBV7-2 with TRBJ2-3; 13 positions match TRBD2. The ends lost 5 bases at V and 3 bases at J; junction bases unmatched: 5. The germline V gene encodes CDR1 SGHTA and CDR2 FQGNSA. This CDR3 is built from 16 residues. CDR3 sequence: CASSRTSGRATDTQYF. In DNA, the CDR3 is TGTGCCAGCAGCCGTACTAGCGGGAGGGCTACAGATACGCAGTATTTT.

The chain joins TRBV7-8 to TRBJ2-4, with 8 bases that match TRBD2. The trim removed 2 bases at V and 13 bases at J, leaving 10 bases unmatched. Germline-derived CDR1 and CDR2 are SGHVS and FQNEAQ. The CDR3 contains 14 residues. This chain's CDR3 is CASSLKRESREQYF. CDR3 DNA sequence: TGTGCCAGCAGCTTAAAGCGGGAGTCTCGTGAGCAGTACTTC.

This clonotype was picked up a small number of times. The V call is TRBV29-1, the J call TRBJ2-7; 9 bases line up with TRBD2. Germline loops: CDR1 SQVTM, CDR2 ANQGSEA. The CDR3 consists of 13 residues. Losses at the gene ends were 6 bases for V and 5 bases for J; bases not matched to a gene: 8. CDR3 bases: TGCAGCGTCTTAGCGGGAGTTCTCCACGAGCAGTACTTC. Translation gives CSVLAGVLHEQYF.

The V gene is TRBV12-3 or TRBV12-4, the J gene TRBJ1-6, with 8 bases identical to TRBD1. With 7 bases clipped from V and 0 bases from J, the junction kept 5 bases outside the gene matches. This CDR3 contains 16 residues. The CDR3 loop reads CASTAGGSSYNSPLHF. CDR3 coding DNA: TGTGCCAGCACCGCAGGGGGCAGCTCCTATAATTCACCCCTCCACTTT.

This clonotype has a handful of counts. CDR3 loop: CASSFGTSGKADTQYF. CDR3 coding DNA: TGTGCCAGCAGCTTCGGGACTAGCGGAAAGGCAGATACGCAGTATTTT. The chain uses TRBV5-5 and TRBJ2-3; TRBD2 aligns across 11 bases. The ends lost 2 bases at V and 4 bases at J; junction bases unmatched: 6. Germline CDR1 reads SGHKS; CDR2 reads YYEKEE (reference sequence). The CDR3 covers 16 residues.

The sample holds a few counts of this clonotype. This chain uses TRBV7-2 with TRBJ2-4, with D possibly TRBD1 on 6 matching bases. The germline V gene has CDR1 SGHTA and CDR2 FQGNSA. V was shortened by 5 bases and J by 1 base, with 12 bases between the two germline ends. The CDR3 totals 15 residues. The CDR3 coding sequence is TGTGCCAGCAGCACGACAGGTCAGGCCAAAAACATTCAGTACTTC. This encodes CASSTTGQAKNIQYF. Drawing the rest from reference TRBV7-2 and TRBJ2-4, the complete variable domain is GAGVSQSPSNKVTEKGKDVELRCDPISGHTALYWYRQSLGQGLEFLIYFQGNSAPDKSGLPSDRFSAERTGGSVSTLTIQRTQQEDSAVYLCASSTTGQAKNIQYFGAGTRLSVL.

In this sample, this clonotype turned up a few times. The chain links TRBV5-4 to TRBJ1-1; 7 bases map to TRBD1. The junction had 3 bases not matched to a gene; V was cut back by 4 bases and J by 0 bases. The CDR3 runs to 14 residues. Germline V gene sequence: CDR1 SGHNT, CDR2 YYREEE (reference sequence). CDR3 sequence reads: CASSRDSLNTEAFF. For the CDR3, the DNA is TGTGCCAGCAGCCGGGACAGCTTGAACACTGAAGCTTTCTTT.

The chain uses TRBV7-9 and TRBJ2-6; TRBD2 is a possible D gene (6 bases). The germline V gene has CDR1 SEHNR and CDR2 FQNEAQ (reference sequence). The CDR3 extends over 17 amino acids. V was cut by 6 bases and J by 2 bases, with 17 bases left in between. CDR3 coding DNA: TGTGCCAGCAGTCAGAATCGCGGGGCGCCTGGGGCCAACGTCCTGACTTTC. Translation: CASSQNRGAPGANVLTF.

V and J are TRBV4-3 and TRBJ2-3; 11 positions agree with TRBD2. Trimming cost V 2 bases and J 0 bases; bases outside gene matches: 7. The CDR3 covers 18 residues. The V gene's germline CDR1 is LGHNA and CDR2 YSLEER. The CDR3 spells CASSQNIGTSGSTDTQYF. CDR3 sequence (DNA): TGCGCCAGCAGCCAAAACATCGGGACTAGCGGTAGCACAGATACGCAGTATTTT.